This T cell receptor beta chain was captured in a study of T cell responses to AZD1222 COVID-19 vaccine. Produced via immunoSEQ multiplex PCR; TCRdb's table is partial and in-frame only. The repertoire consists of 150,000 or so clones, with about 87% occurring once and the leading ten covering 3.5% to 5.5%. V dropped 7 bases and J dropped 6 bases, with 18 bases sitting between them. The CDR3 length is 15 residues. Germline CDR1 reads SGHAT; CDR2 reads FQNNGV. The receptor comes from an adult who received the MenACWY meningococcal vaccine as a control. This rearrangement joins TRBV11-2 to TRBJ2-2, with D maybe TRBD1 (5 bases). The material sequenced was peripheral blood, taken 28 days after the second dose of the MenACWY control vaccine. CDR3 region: CASIREGEGAGELFF. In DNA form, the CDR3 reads TGTGCCAGCATCAGGGAAGGGGAAGGGGCCGGGGAGCTGTTTTTT.